This TCR beta chain was documented in a study of cytomegalovirus exposure and HLA in healthy donors. Study in general: The 120 or so validation repertoires used the same platform as the 550 to 700 first-cohort repertoires (as reported by a later analysis).

Study observations and caveats: It was reported that the classifier diagnosed cytomegalovirus status with high specificity and sensitivity in both the original and validation cohorts. Cytomegalovirus association was assigned to more than 150 TCR beta chains.

CDR3 length equals 17 residues. Germline CDR1 is MGHRA and CDR2 is YSYEKL. After removal of 4 bases from V and 4 bases from J, the junction contained 6 bases not matched to a gene. With respect to this clone: The antigen is not known.

The donors were in the approximately 130-subject validation cohort, distinct from the approximately 700-subject first cohort. The repertoire was sequenced with immunoSEQ multiplex PCR; TCRdb's copy has only in-frame clones and lacks some. The profile shows 250,000 to 300,000 clones, 90% of them singletons. The TCR comes from a woman between 18 and 30 years old in good health and CMV-seronegative. Material for sequencing was PBMCs. The chain joins TRBV4-1 to TRBJ2-3, with 15 bases identical to TRBD2. Here the CDR3 reads CASSPRTSGGAPDTQYF. As DNA, the CDR3 is TGCGCCAGCAGCCCCAGGACTAGCGGGGGGGCCCCAGATACGCAGTATTTT.